This TCR beta chain was captured in a study of metastatic and nonmetastatic thyroid tumors. About the research overall: Repertoires were compared across blood and tumor or nodule tissue from malignant and benign thyroid patients.

Per the original methods: Variation in CDR3 across clinicopathological groups served as the basis for constructing a distant-metastasis classifier in papillary thyroid cancer. TCRdb ran MiXCR on the PCR reads. Here the V and J calls rest on TCRdb's processing, not on the authors' analysis. The sample carries over 25,000 clones, about a sixth recorded once. The study's findings and limits: Versus benign nodules, malignant thyroid tumors reportedly had significantly higher TCR beta diversity, in blood and tumor.

The CDR3 runs 15 residues. Germline lookup yields CDR1 MNHNS and CDR2 SASEGT. V lost 5 bases, J lost 0 bases, and 11 bases lay in between. Worth noting for this clone: The antigen is undetermined.

The entire patient cohort was treatment-naive prior to thyroid surgery. This clonotype was obtained from a female donor with papillary thyroid cancer or a benign thyroid nodule (not recorded which). Some clones in this sample may be carry-over from other donors' samples. The sequenced material came from blood. The chain recombines TRBV6-1 with TRBJ2-1; D is unclear. The CDR3 DNA is TGTGCCAGCAGTCGGACGCTAGTCTCCTACAATGAGCAGTTCTTC. This codes for CASSRTLVSYNEQFF.